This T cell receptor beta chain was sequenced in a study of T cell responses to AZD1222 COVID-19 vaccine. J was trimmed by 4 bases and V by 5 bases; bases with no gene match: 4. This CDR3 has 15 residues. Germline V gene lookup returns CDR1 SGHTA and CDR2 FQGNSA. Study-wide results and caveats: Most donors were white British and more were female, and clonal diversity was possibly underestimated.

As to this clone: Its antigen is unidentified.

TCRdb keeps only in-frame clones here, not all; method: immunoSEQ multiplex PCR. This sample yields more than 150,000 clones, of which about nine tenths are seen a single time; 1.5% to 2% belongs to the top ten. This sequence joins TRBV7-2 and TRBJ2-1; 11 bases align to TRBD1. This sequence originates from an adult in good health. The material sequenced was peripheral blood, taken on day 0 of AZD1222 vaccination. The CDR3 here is CASSRGTGGYNEQFF. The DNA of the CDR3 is TGTGCCAGCAGCCGCGGGACAGGGGGTTACAATGAGCAGTTCTTC.